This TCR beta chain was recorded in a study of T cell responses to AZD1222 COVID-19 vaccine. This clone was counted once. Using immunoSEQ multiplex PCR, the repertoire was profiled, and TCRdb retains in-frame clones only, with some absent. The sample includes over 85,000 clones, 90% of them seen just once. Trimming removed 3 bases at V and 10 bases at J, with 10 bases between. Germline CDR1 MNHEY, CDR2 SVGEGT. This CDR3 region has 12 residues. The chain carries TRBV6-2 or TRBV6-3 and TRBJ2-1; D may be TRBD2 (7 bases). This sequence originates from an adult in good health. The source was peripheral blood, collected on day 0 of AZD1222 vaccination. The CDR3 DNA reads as TGTGCCAGCAGTTATTCGGGGGGCGAGCAGTTCTTC. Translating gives CASSYSGGEQFF.